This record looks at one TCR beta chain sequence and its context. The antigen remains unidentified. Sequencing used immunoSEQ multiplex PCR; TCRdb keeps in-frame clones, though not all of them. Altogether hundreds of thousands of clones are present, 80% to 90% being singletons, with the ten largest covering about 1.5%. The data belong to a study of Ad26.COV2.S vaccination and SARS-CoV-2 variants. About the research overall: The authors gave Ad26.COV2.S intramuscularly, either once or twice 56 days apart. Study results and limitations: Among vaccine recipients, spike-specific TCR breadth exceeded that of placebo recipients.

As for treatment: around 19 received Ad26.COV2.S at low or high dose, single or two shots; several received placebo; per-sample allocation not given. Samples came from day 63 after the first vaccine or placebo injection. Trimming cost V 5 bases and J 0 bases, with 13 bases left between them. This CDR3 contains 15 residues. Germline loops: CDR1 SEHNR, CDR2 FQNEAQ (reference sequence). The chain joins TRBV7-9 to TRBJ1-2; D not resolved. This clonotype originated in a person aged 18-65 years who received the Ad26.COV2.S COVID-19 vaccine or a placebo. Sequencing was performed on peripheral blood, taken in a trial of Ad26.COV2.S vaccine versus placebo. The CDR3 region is CASSPTGISNYGYTF. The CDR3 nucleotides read TGTGCCAGCAGCCCAACCGGGATTTCTAACTATGGCTACACCTTC.